This TCR beta chain was retrieved from a study of cytomegalovirus exposure and HLA in healthy donors. For the study at large: Unique TCRs numbering roughly 85 million, obtained from HLA-typed donors, made up an early data release. Findings and limits, study-wide: Cytomegalovirus association was assigned to approximately 160 TCR beta chains. A later analysis reportedly found fewer N-insertions in an Asian-associated ancestry cluster than the roughly 730-donor mean.

Trimming cost V 2 bases and J 5 bases; bases outside gene matches: 5. The CDR3 is 14 amino acids. Germline V lookup: CDR1 SGHRS, CDR2 YFSETQ. In the case of this clone: Its target is unknown.

The PCR was carried out with 60 Vbeta primers and 13 Jbeta primers. In the authors' methods: Some 11 million of the about 80 million unique TCR beta chains counted in a later analysis were shared. Repertoires were generated with immunoSEQ multiplex PCR, while TCRdb's copy carries only in-frame clones and drops some. V and J calls and clone size are given by that table; D and trimming were obtained from the DNA. This repertoire shows some 140,000 clones, roughly three quarters found once; its top ten account for more than 3%. The specimen was PBMCs. The chain recombines TRBV5-1 with TRBJ1-2, with 8 bases lining up with TRBD1. This receptor was obtained from a female donor in good health and CMV-seronegative. The CDR3 spells CASSFGQGRYGYTF. The CDR3 nucleotides are TGCGCCAGCAGCTTTGGACAGGGAAGATATGGCTACACCTTC.